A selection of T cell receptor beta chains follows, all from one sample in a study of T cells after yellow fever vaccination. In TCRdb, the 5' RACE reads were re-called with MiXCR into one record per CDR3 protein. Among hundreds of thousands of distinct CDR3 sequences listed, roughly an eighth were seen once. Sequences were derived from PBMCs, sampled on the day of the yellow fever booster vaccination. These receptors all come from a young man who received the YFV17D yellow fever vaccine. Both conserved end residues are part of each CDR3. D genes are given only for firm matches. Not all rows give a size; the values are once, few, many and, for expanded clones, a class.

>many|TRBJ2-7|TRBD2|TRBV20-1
CSARVAGISYEQYF
TGCAGTGCTAGAGTAGCGGGAATATCTTACGAGCAGTACTTC
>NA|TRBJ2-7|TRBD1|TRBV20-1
CSAIIRDRGYEQYF
TGCAGTGCTATAATTCGGGACAGGGGTTACGAGCAGTACTTC
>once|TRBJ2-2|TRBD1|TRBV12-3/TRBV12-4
CASSQRTGGVVGELFF
TGTGCCAGCAGTCAACGGACAGGGGGGGTTGTCGGGGAGCTGTTTTTT
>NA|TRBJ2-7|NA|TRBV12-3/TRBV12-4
CASSLTRVVEQYF
TGTGCCAGCAGCCTCACTAGGGTTGTTGAGCAGTACTTC
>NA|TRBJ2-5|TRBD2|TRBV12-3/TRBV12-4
CASSRLAGAQETQYF
TGTGCCAGCAGCCGTCTAGCGGGAGCACAAGAGACCCAGTACTTC
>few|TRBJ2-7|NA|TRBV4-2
CASSQGAGKSSYEQYF
TGTGCCAGCAGCCAAGGGGCGGGGAAAAGCTCCTACGAGCAGTACTTC
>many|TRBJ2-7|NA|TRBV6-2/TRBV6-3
CASSLTILYEQYF
TGTGCCAGCAGTCTTACCATCCTGTACGAGCAGTACTTC
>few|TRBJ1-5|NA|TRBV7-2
CASSFGREQPQHF
TGTGCCAGCAGCTTTGGGCGAGAGCAGCCCCAGCATTTT
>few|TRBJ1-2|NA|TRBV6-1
CASSTDFGGGYGYTF
TGTGCCAGCAGCACCGACTTTGGGGGGGGGTATGGCTACACCTTC
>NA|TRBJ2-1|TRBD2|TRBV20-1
CSARDFVAGGNNEQFF
TGCAGTGCTAGAGATTTCGTAGCGGGAGGGAACAATGAGCAGTTCTTC
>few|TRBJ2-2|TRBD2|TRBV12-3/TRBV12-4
CAISPQVGAGVRNGELFF
TGTGCCATCAGTCCCCAAGTCGGAGCGGGAGTGAGGAACGGGGAGCTGTTTTTT
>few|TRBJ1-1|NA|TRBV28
CASSPPDRAYKRTEAFF
TGTGCCAGCAGCCCACCGGACCGGGCGTATAAGCGCACTGAAGCTTTCTTT
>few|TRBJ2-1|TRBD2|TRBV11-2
CASTHASGGNYNEQFF
TGTGCCAGCACACACGCGAGCGGGGGAAATTACAATGAGCAGTTCTTC
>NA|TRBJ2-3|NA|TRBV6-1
CASSPRGGLVTDTQYF
TGTGCCAGCAGTCCTAGAGGAGGATTGGTCACAGATACGCAGTATTTT
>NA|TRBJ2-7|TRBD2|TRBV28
CASLGSGSSYEQYF
TGTGCCAGCCTTGGAAGCGGGAGTTCCTACGAGCAGTACTTC
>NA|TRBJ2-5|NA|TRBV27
CASSLSLGTLEETQYF
TGTGCCAGCAGTTTATCCCTCGGGACACTAGAAGAGACCCAGTACTTC
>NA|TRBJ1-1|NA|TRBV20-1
CSAKVGRNTEAFF
TGCAGTGCTAAGGTAGGACGGAACACTGAAGCTTTCTTT
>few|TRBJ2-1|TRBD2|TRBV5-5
CASSLFLAVGNEQFF
TGTGCCAGCAGCTTGTTTCTAGCGGTCGGTAATGAGCAGTTCTTC
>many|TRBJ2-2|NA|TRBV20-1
CSVLSGNTGELFF
TGCAGTGTGCTGAGCGGGAACACCGGGGAGCTGTTTTTT
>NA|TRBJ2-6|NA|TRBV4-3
CASSLMGLSGANVLTF
TGCGCCAGCAGCCTCATGGGGCTCTCTGGGGCCAACGTCCTGACTTTC
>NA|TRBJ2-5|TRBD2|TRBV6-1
CASSEAFLAGQETQYF
TGTGCCAGCAGTGAAGCTTTCCTAGCGGGACAAGAGACCCAGTACTTC
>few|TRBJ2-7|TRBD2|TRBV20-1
CSARPYIAGVFHEQYF
TGCAGTGCTAGGCCCTATATAGCGGGAGTTTTCCACGAGCAGTACTTC
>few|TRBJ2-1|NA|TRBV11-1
CASSLGNRAVTKYNEQFF
TGTGCCAGCAGCCTAGGGAACCGGGCCGTCACTAAATACAATGAGCAGTTCTTC
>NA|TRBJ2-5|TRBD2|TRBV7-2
CASTTSGGQETQYF
TGTGCCAGCACCACGAGCGGGGGCCAAGAGACCCAGTACTTC
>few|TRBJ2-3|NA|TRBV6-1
CASSPTRAPPTDTQYF
TGTGCCAGCAGTCCGACCCGGGCCCCTCCCACAGATACGCAGTATTTT
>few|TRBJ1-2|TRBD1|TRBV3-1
CASSQEHRGAGYTF
TGTGCCAGCAGCCAAGAACACAGGGGGGCTGGCTACACCTTC
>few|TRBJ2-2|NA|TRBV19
CASSMVGPGELFF
TGTGCCAGTAGTATGGTGGGGCCCGGGGAGCTGTTTTTT
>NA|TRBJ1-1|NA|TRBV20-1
CSALDRYGAFF
TGCAGTGCCTTAGACAGGTATGGAGCTTTCTTT
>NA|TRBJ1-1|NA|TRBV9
CASSVGGFPGEAFF
TGTGCCAGCAGCGTAGGGGGGTTCCCAGGTGAAGCTTTCTTT
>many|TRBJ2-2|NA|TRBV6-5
CASSSVSARTAGGTGELFF
TGTGCCAGCAGTTCAGTCTCGGCCAGGACAGCGGGTGGCACCGGGGAGCTGTTTTTT
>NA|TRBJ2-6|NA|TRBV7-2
CASSFKGANVLTF
TGTGCCAGCAGCTTCAAAGGGGCCAACGTCCTGACTTTC
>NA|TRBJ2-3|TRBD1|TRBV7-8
CASSTTTGVSTDTQYF
TGTGCCAGCAGCACCACGACAGGGGTGAGCACAGATACGCAGTATTTT
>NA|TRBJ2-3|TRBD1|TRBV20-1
CSARSPQGAGDTQYF
TGCAGTGCTAGAAGCCCACAGGGGGCGGGAGATACGCAGTATTTT
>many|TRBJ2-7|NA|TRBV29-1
CSVWNYEQYF
TGCAGCGTTTGGAATTACGAGCAGTACTTC
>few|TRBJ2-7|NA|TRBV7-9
CASSTTFGRVSEQYF
TGTGCCAGCAGCACCACCTTTGGCAGGGTTAGCGAGCAGTACTTC
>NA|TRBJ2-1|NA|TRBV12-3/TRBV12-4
CASSLWSRGDNEQFF
TGTGCCAGCAGTTTATGGTCCCGAGGGGACAATGAGCAGTTCTTC
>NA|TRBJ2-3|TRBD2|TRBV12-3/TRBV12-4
CASRPLAGVRADTQYF
TGTGCCAGCAGACCCCTAGCGGGAGTGAGAGCAGATACGCAGTATTTT
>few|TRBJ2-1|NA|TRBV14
CASSLRPPGEQFF
TGTGCCAGCAGCCTCCGACCGCCCGGTGAGCAGTTCTTC
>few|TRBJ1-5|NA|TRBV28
CASSGNQPQHF
TGTGCCAGCAGTGGAAACCAGCCCCAGCATTTT
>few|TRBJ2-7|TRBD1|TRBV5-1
CASSLEGGGDYYEQYF
TGCGCCAGCAGCTTGGAAGGGGGCGGTGATTACTACGAGCAGTACTTC
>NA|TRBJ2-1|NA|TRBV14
CASSQESGSYSYNEQFF
TGTGCCAGCAGCCAAGAATCCGGTTCCTACTCCTACAATGAGCAGTTCTTC
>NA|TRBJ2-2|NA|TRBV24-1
CATSARELNTGELFF
TGTGCCACCAGTGCCAGGGAATTAAACACCGGGGAGCTGTTTTTT
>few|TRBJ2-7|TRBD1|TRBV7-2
CASSSPGQGIYEQYF
TGTGCCAGCAGCTCGCCGGGACAGGGGATTTACGAGCAGTACTTC
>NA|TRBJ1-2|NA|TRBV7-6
CASSLVAGDNYGYTF
TGTGCCAGCAGCTTAGTGGCAGGGGATAACTATGGCTACACCTTC
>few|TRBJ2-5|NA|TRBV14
CASSHKGETQYF
TGTGCCAGCAGCCATAAAGGGGAGACCCAGTACTTC
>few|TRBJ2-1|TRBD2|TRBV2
CASSAGLAWYEQFF
TGTGCCAGCAGCGCAGGACTAGCGTGGTATGAGCAGTTCTTC
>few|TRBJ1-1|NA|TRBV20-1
CSVGPGGTEAFF
TGCAGTGTCGGCCCGGGAGGCACTGAAGCTTTCTTT
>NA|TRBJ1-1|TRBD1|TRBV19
CASTPGTGNTEAFF
TGTGCCAGTACACCCGGGACAGGCAACACTGAAGCTTTCTTT
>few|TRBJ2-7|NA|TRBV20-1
CSAREGVKPYEQYF
TGCAGTGCTAGAGAGGGTGTTAAACCCTACGAGCAGTACTTC
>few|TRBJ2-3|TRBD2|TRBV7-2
CASSFIGLAGDTQYF
TGTGCCAGCAGCTTCATCGGACTAGCGGGAGATACGCAGTATTTT
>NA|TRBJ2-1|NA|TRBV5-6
CASSWKRGHEQFF
TGTGCCAGCAGCTGGAAACGGGGTCATGAGCAGTTCTTC
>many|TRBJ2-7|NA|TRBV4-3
CASSREPTGYYEQYF
TGCGCCAGCAGCCGAGAACCAACAGGGTACTACGAGCAGTACTTC
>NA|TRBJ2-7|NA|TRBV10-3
CAISESNRREEQYF
TGTGCCATCAGTGAGTCGAACAGAAGGGAGGAGCAGTACTTC
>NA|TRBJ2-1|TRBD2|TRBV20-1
CSARVGGRVANEQFF
TGCAGTGCTAGAGTAGGTGGGAGGGTAGCGAATGAGCAGTTCTTC
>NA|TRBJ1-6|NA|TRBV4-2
CASSQETDNSPLHF
TGTGCCAGCAGCCAAGAAACGGATAATTCACCCCTCCACTTT
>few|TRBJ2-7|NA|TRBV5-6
CASSLSFRPPDYEQYF
TGTGCCAGCAGCTTGAGTTTCAGGCCCCCAGACTACGAGCAGTACTTC
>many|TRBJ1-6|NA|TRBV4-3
CASSQEPQANSPLHF
TGCGCCAGCAGCCAAGAGCCACAGGCTAATTCACCCCTCCACTTT
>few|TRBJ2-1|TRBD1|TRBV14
CASRFRDSYNEQFF
TGTGCCAGCAGGTTCCGGGACAGCTACAATGAGCAGTTCTTC
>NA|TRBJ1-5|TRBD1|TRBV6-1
CASRKTGYSNQPQHF
TGTGCCAGCAGAAAGACAGGGTATAGCAATCAGCCCCAGCATTTT